One sample yielded the 7 T cell receptor beta chains listed below, sequenced in a study of cytomegalovirus exposure and HLA in healthy donors. Amplification used 60 Vbeta primers and 13 Jbeta primers. Method: immunoSEQ multiplex PCR; TCRdb's copy keeps in-frame clones and lacks some. Among about 160,000 clones listed, 84% were seen once. Sequencing used PBMCs. The source is a man under 40 in good health and CMV-seronegative.

This clone was detected only a few times. The V gene is TRBV6-1, the J gene TRBJ1-1; 9 bases map to TRBD1. J was trimmed by 0 bases and V by 9 bases; bases with no gene match: 8. Germline-derived CDR1 and CDR2 are MNHNS and SASEGT. This CDR3 is built from 15 residues. The chain's CDR3 is CASLRDREMNTEAFF. The CDR3 bases are TGTGCCAGTCTCCGGGACAGGGAGATGAACACTGAAGCTTTCTTT.

The V gene is TRBV4-1, the J gene TRBJ2-5; 7 bases align to TRBD2. The CDR3 spans 16 residues. Trimming at V came to 3 bases and at J to 1 base, leaving 8 bases not matched to a gene. In germline, CDR1 is MGHRA, CDR2 YSYEKL. CDR3 sequence reads: CASSHASGELQETQYF. CDR3 bases: TGCGCCAGCAGCCATGCCAGCGGGGAGCTCCAAGAGACCCAGTACTTC.

This chain uses TRBV18 with TRBJ2-2, with D maybe TRBD1 (6 bases). This CDR3 has 15 residues. CDR1 and CDR2 from the germline V gene are KGHSH and LQKENI. V lost 2 bases and J lost 4, with 11 bases in between. The CDR3 nucleotides are TGTGCCAGCTCACCAAACAGGGAAAGCACCGGGGAGCTGTTTTTT. It translates to CASSPNRESTGELFF.

The gene calls are TRBV18 and TRBJ2-1, with 8 bases identical to TRBD2. This CDR3 has 12 amino acids. The junction had 2 bases not matched to a gene; V was cut back by 6 bases and J by 7 bases. Germline V CDR1 and CDR2: KGHSH, LQKENI. CDR3 sequence (DNA): TGTGCCAGCTCGCGGGGGGCGAATGAGCAGTTCTTC. This sequence encodes CASSRGANEQFF.

The chain uses TRBV6-5 and TRBJ2-3, with 8 bases aligning to TRBD2. Trimming removed 5 bases from V and 0 bases from J; junction bases left unmatched: 4. The CDR3 sequence is 15 residues long. Germline V gene lookup returns CDR1 MNHEY and CDR2 SVGAGI. As DNA, the CDR3 is TGTGCCAGCAGTCTTAGCGGGGCTAGCACAGATACGCAGTATTTT. Translation gives CASSLSGASTDTQYF.

The rearrangement links TRBV2 to TRBJ2-1; perhaps TRBD2 as D (7 bases). The CDR3 runs 15 residues. CDR1 and CDR2 from the germline V gene are SNHLY and FYNNEI. V was shortened by 4 bases and J by 3 bases, with 13 bases between the two germline ends. DNA of the CDR3: TGTGCCAGCAGTGTCAACGGGGGGCACTACAATGAGCAGTTCTTC. It specifies CASSVNGGHYNEQFF.

The J gene is TRBJ2-1, the V gene TRBV19, with 13 bases that match TRBD2. CDR1 and CDR2 from the germline V gene are LNHDA and SQIVND (reference sequence). The CDR3 has 16 amino acids. V dropped 1 base and J dropped 7; count of bases not matched to a gene: 4. CDR3 loop: CASSIGLAGGGNEQFF. DNA of the CDR3: TGTGCCAGTAGTATAGGACTAGCGGGGGGCGGGAATGAGCAGTTCTTC.